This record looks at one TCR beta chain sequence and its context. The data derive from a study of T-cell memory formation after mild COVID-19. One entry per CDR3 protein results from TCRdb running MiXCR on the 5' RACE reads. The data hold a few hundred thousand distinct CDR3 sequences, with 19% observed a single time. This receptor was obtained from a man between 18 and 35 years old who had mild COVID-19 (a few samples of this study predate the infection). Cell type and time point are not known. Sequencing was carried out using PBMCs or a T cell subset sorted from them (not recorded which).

CDR3 amino acids: CASSSTGYLTNTGELFF. CDR3 nucleotide sequence: TGTGCCAGCAGCTCGACAGGTTATCTAACGAACACCGGGGAGCTGTTTTTT. The rearrangement links TRBV5-6 to TRBJ2-2; the D gene is possibly TRBD1 (6 bases). The CDR3 extends over 17 amino acids. CDR1 and CDR2 (germline): SGHDT, YYEEEE. V was clipped by 3 bases and J by 0 bases, with 15 bases between them.